This TCR beta chain was recorded in a study of CD8 T cells in Susac syndrome (dated by TCRdb to the late 2010s). Notes on the research overall: Whether CD8+ T cell activation and differentiation in Susac syndrome was antigen driven was tested using repertoire sequencing. CD8+ T cell repertoire clonality was compared between more than ten healthy donors, approximately 14 Susac syndrome patients and approximately 16 multiple sclerosis patients.

General study outcomes and caveats: The number of individuals in the TCR sequencing and HLA analysis was acknowledged as relatively small.

Via the germline V gene (reference sequence), CDR1 is DFQATT and CDR2 SNEGSKA. Spanning cysteine to phenylalanine, the CDR3 consists of 15 amino acids. The DNA shown is the 45-base CDR3, in frame from base 1. V loses 0 bases, J loses 3 bases, and the germline ends lie 14 bases apart. Comment on this clonotype: The specificity of this receptor is unknown. No much larger clonotype is one base removed from it; base qualities were not supplied.

RNA was extracted with the RNeasy kit and roughly 0.5 to 1 ug was reverse transcribed using random hexamers. The immunoSEQ multiplex PCR assay, covering 54 Vbeta and 13 Jbeta segments, was used to amplify TCR beta CDR3 regions. Bias from PCR amplification was corrected by using a synthetic template baseline for primer optimization and for computational correction. As for the authors' bioinformatics: Only productive sequences were kept, with reads annotated to V, D and J genes according to IMGT and analyzed in immunoSEQ Analyzer. Clonality was calculated as one minus the Shannon entropy normalized by log2 of the number of productive unique sequences. For each patient and control, public and private clones were evaluated within the 100 most prevalent clones. A clone was defined as Susac-specific if it was absent from the healthy and MS cohorts, from approximately 980 published viral clones and from other ImmuneACCESS disease sequences. TCRdb trimmed public reads at Q25 via fastp, called clones via MiXCR and kept in-frame beta chains. Rows are combined by CDR3 protein, so each entry shows the most common genes and DNA. The V and J calls come from TCRdb's annotation, not from the publication. The sample records about 180,000 distinct CDR3 sequences, approximately 95% of which are singletons. The ten largest account for roughly 0.16% of the sample.

Peripheral blood CD8+ and CD4+ T cells from healthy donors, Susac syndrome patients and multiple sclerosis patients were profiled by high-throughput TCR beta sequencing. The multiple sclerosis controls were treatment-naive patients whose relapsing-remitting disease, either stable or active, fulfilled the revised McDonald criteria. CD8+ TEMRA cells were enriched by FACS, while bulk CD8+ and CD4+ T cells were purified by magnetic negative isolation. Blood was collected in EDTA tubes and processed within 24 hours, with PBMCs isolated through density gradient centrifugation. PBMCs intended for TCR sequencing were cryopreserved in liquid nitrogen and were subsequently thawed in a 37 degrees C water bath. The sorted or isolated CD4+, CD8+ and CD8+ TEMRA cells reached a purity of at least 90%.

This TCR was sampled from a human donor with multiple sclerosis. This chain is built from TRBV20-1 and TRBJ1-2; the D segment cannot be called with confidence. The sequenced sample consisted of CD8+ T cells from PBMCs. The CDR3 amino acid sequence is: CSAREVGDTYYGYTF. Here is the DNA: TGCAGTGCTAGAGAGGTGGGCGACACCTACTATGGCTACACCTTC.